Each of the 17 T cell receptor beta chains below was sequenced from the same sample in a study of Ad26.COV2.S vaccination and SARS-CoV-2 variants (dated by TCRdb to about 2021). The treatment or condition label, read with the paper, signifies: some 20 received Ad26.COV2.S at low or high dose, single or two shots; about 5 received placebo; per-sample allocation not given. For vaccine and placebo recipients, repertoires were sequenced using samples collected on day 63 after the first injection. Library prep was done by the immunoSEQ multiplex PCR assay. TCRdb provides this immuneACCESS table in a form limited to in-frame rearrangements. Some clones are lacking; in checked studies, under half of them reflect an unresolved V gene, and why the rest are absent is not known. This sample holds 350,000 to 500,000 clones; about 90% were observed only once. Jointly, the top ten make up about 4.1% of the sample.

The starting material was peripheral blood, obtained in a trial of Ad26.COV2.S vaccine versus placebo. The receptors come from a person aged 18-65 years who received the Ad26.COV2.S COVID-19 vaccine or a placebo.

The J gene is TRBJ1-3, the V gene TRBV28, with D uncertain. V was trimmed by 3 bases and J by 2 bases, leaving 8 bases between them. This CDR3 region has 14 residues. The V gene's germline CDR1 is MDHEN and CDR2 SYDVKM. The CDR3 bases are TGTGCCAGCAGTTTTCTGGGCGCTGGAAACACCATATATTTT. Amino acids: CASSFLGAGNTIYF. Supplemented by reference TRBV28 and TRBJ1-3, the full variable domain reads DVKVTQSSRYLVKRTGEKVFLECVQDMDHENMFWYRQDPGLGLRLIYFSYDVKMKEKGDIPEGYSVSREKKERFSLILESASTNQTSMYLCASSFLGAGNTIYFGEGSWLTVV.

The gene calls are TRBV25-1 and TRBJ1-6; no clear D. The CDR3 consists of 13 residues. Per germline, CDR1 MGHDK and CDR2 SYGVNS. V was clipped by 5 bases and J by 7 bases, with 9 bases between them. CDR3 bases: TGTGCCAGCAGTTCCGGTGGCAATTCACCCCTCCACTTT. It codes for CASSSGGNSPLHF. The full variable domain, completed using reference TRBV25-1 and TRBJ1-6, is EADIYQTPRYLVIGTGKKITLECSQTMGHDKMYWYQQDPGMELHLIHYSYGVNSTEKGDLSSESTVSRIRTEHFPLTLESARPSHTSQYLCASSSGGNSPLHFGNGTRLTVT.

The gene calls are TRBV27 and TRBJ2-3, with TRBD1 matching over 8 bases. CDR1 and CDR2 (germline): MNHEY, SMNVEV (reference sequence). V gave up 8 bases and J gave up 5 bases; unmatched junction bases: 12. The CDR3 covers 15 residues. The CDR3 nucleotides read TGTGCCAGCTCGATCCTCAGGGGGCGGGAAGATACGCAGTATTTT. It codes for CASSILRGREDTQYF.

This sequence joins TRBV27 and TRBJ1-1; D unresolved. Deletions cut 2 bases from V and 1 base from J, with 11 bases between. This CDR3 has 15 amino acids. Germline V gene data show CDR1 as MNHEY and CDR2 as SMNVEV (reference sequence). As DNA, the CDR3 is TGTGCCAGCAGTTTAGGGCCGGGAACGAACACTGAAGCTTTCTTT. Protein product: CASSLGPGTNTEAFF.

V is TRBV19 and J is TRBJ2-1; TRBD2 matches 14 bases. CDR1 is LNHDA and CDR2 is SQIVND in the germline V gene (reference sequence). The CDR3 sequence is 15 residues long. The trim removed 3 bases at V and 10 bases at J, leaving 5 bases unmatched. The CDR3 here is CASSIGGLAGEEQFF. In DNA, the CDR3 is TGTGCCAGTAGTATTGGGGGACTAGCGGGAGAAGAGCAGTTCTTC. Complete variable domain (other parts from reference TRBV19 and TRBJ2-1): DGGITQSPKYLFRKEGQNVTLSCEQNLNHDAMYWYRQDPGQGLRLIYYSQIVNDFQKGDIAEGYSVSREKKESFPLTVTSAQKNPTAFYLCASSIGGLAGEEQFFGPGTRLTVL.

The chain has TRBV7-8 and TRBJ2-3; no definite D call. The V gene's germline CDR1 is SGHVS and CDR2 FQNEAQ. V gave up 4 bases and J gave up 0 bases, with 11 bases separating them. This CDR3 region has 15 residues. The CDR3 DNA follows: TGTGCCAGCAGCTCCGTGGGCCAGAGCACAGATACGCAGTATTTT. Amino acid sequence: CASSSVGQSTDTQYF. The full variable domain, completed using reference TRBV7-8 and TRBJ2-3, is GAGVSQSPRYKVAKRGQDVALRCDPISGHVSLFWYQQALGQGPEFLTYFQNEAQLDKSGLPSDRFFAERPEGSVSTLKIQRTQQEDSAVYLCASSSVGQSTDTQYFGPGTRLTVL.

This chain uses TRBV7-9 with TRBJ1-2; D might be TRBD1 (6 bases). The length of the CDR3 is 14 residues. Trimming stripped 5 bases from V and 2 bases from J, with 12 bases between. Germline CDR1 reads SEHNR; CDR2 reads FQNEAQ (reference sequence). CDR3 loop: CASSRTATNYGYTF. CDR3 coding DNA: TGTGCCAGCAGCAGGACAGCCACAAACTATGGCTACACCTTC.

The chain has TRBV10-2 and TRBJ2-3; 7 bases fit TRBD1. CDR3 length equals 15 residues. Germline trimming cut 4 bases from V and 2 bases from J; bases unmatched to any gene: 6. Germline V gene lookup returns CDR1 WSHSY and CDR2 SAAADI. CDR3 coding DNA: TGCGCCAGCAGTGCTGGGGACAGCTCCACAGATACGCAGTATTTT. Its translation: CASSAGDSSTDTQYF.

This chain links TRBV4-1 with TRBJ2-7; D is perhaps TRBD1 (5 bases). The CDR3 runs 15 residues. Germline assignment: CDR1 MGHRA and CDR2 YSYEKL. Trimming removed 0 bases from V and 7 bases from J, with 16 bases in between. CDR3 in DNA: TGCGCCAGCAGCCAAGAGCAGGGCGTAATTTTGGAGCAGTACTTC. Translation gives CASSQEQGVILEQYF.

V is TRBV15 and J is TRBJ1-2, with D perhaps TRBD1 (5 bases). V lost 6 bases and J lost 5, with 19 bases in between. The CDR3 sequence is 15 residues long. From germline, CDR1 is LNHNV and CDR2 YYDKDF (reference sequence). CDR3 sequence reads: CATSLQGRGVYGYTF. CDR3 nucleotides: TGTGCCACCAGTCTTCAGGGTAGGGGAGTATATGGCTACACCTTC.

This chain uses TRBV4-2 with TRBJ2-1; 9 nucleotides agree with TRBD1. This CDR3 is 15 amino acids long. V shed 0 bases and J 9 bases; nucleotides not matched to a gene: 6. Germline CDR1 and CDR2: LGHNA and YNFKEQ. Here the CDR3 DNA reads TGTGCCAGCAGCCAAGATGAGACAGGGGGGAGTGAGCAGTTCTTC. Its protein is CASSQDETGGSEQFF.

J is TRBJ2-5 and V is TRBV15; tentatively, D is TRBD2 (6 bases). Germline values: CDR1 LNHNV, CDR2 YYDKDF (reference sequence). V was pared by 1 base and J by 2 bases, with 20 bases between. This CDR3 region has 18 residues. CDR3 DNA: TGTGCCACCAGCAGAGGGGAAGGGTATGGAGGGGTACAAGAGACCCAGTACTTC. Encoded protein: CATSRGEGYGGVQETQYF.

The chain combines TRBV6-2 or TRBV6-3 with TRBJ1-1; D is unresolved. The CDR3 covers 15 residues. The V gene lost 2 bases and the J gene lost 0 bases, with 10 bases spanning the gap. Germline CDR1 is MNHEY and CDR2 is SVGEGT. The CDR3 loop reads CASSYGYEVNTEAFF. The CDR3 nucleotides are TGTGCCAGCAGTTACGGGTATGAGGTGAACACTGAAGCTTTCTTT.

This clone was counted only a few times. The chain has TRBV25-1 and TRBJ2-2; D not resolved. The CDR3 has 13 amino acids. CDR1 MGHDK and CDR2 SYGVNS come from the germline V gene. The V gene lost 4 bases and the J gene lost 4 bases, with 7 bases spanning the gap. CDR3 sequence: CASSGSFTGELFF. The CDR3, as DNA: TGTGCCAGCAGTGGGAGTTTCACCGGGGAGCTGTTTTTT.

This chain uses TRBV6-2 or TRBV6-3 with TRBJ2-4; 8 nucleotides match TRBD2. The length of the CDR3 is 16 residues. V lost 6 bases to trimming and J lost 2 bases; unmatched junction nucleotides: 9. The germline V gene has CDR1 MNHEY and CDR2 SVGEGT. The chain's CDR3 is CASRPLAGGTKNIQYF. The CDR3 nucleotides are TGTGCCAGCAGGCCTCTGGCGGGAGGAACCAAAAACATTCAGTACTTC.

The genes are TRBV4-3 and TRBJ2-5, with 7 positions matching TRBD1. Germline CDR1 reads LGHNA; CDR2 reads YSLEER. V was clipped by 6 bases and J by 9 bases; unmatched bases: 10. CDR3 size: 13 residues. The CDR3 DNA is TGCGCCAGCAGTCCCGGGACAGATGAGGCCCAGTACTTC. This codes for CASSPGTDEAQYF.

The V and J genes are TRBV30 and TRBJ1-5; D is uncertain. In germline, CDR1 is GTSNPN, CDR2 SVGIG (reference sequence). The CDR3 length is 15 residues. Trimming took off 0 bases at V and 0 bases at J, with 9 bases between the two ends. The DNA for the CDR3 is TGTGCCTGGAGTGTACACGGATATAGCAATCAGCCCCAGCATTTT. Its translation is CAWSVHGYSNQPQHF.